Each of the 14 T cell receptor beta chains below was sequenced from the same sample in a study of PD-L1 blockade in urothelial cancer. The assay was immunoSEQ multiplex PCR, and TCRdb's table has in-frame clones only and misses some. The table lists under 55,000 clones, 70% to 90% of them singletons. The sample's time point: pretreatment peripheral blood. Sequenced here: PBMCs, sampled around atezolizumab (anti-PD-L1) treatment. The receptors stem from a donor aged 40 or over with urothelial cancer.

CDR3 region: CASSLNSGAGNTIYF. CDR3 nucleotides: TGTGCCAGCAGCTTAAATTCAGGGGCTGGAAACACCATATATTTT. The chain combines TRBV7-3 with TRBJ1-3; D might be TRBD1 (6 bases). V was cut by 1 base and J by 2 bases, with 9 bases left in between. Germline loops: CDR1 SGHTA, CDR2 FQGTGA. The CDR3 has 15 residues.

The table lists this clone with a few counts. The chain links TRBV27 to TRBJ1-1; no clear D gene. CDR1 is MNHEY and CDR2 is SMNVEV in the germline V gene (reference sequence). Trimming took 6 bases from V and 4 from J, leaving 12 bases between them. CDR3 length: 13 residues. The CDR3 sequence is CASSPTLPTEAFF. The CDR3 nucleotides read TGTGCCAGCAGCCCCACTCTCCCCACTGAAGCTTTCTTT.

The table lists this clone with a count of one. V usage is TRBV14 and J usage is TRBJ2-1; TRBD2 aligns across 10 bases. CDR1 is SGHDN and CDR2 is FVKESK in the germline V gene. The trim removed 1 base at V and 3 bases at J, leaving 9 bases unmatched. This CDR3 region has 18 residues. The CDR3 region has the DNA TGTGCCAGCAGCCAAGTCCCTAGCGGGAGCTGGTACTACAATGAGCAGTTCTTC. Translation: CASSQVPSGSWYYNEQFF.

The rearrangement uses TRBV7-2 and TRBJ2-5; TRBD1 matches 9 bases. The germline gives CDR1 SGHTA, CDR2 FQGNSA. J lost 5 bases, V lost 3 bases, and 1 base had no gene match. CDR3 length: 13 residues. The CDR3: CASSLTGGETQYF. As DNA, the CDR3 is TGTGCCAGCAGCTTGACAGGGGGGGAGACCCAGTACTTC.

The V gene is TRBV18, the J gene TRBJ1-1, with D maybe TRBD1 (5 bases). The CDR3 consists of 13 residues. Germline CDR1 reads KGHSH; CDR2 reads LQKENI. Trimming took 3 bases from V and 1 from J, leaving 6 bases between them. The CDR3 coding sequence is TGTGCCAGCTCACCTGGACAGAACACTGAAGCTTTCTTT. This sequence encodes CASSPGQNTEAFF.

Only one count was recorded for this clone. The chain recombines TRBV28 with TRBJ2-1; a possible D gene is TRBD1 (6 bases). The CDR3 is 13 residues long. Germline lookup yields CDR1 MDHEN and CDR2 SYDVKM. Trimming took off 8 bases at V and 3 bases at J, with 11 bases between the two ends. This CDR3 reads CASDRPHYNEQFF. The CDR3 bases are TGTGCCAGCGACAGGCCCCACTACAATGAGCAGTTCTTC.

This clone was seen only once. For the CDR3, the DNA is TGTGCCAGCAGCAGCCCCAGGGGGTCTAGGGGCAATCAGCCCCAGCATTTT. This gives the protein CASSSPRGSRGNQPQHF. This rearrangement joins TRBV28 to TRBJ1-5, with 7 bases matching TRBD1. The germline CDR1 and CDR2 sequences are MDHEN and SYDVKM. The V segment lost 6 bases and the J segment 2 bases; nucleotides outside the gene matches: 13. This CDR3 contains 17 residues.

The rearrangement links TRBV5-8 to TRBJ1-2; D remains ambiguous. Germline-derived CDR1 and CDR2 are SGHTS and YDEGEE. There are 15 residues in the CDR3. The V gene lost 3 bases and the J gene lost 4 bases, with 16 bases spanning the gap. The CDR3 DNA is TGTGCCAGCAGCTCGAACACAGCTCCCCTCTATGGCTACACCTTC. Residues: CASSSNTAPLYGYTF.

The CDR3 DNA follows: TGTGCCTGGAGCCCCGGACGGGGGAACAATCAGCCCCAGCATTTT. This sequence encodes CAWSPGRGNNQPQHF. The chain joins TRBV30 to TRBJ1-5; a weak D match, TRBD1 (5 bases). The V end was cut by 3 bases, the J end by 3 bases, with 15 bases between. CDR3 length equals 15 residues. Germline V gene data show CDR1 as GTSNPN and CDR2 as SVGIG (reference sequence).

This chain joins TRBV4-2 and TRBJ1-1; 7 bases line up with TRBD1. Trimming took 2 bases from V and 9 from J; bases not matched to a gene: 9. The CDR3 is 14 amino acids. Germline V gives CDR1 LGHNA, CDR2 YNFKEQ. The CDR3 sequence is CASSQPARDRKAFF. CDR3 bases: TGTGCCAGCAGCCAACCGGCCAGGGACAGAAAAGCTTTCTTT.

This clone was recorded once. This sequence joins TRBV6-5 and TRBJ1-3; no firm D call. CDR1 MNHEY and CDR2 SVGAGI come from the germline V gene. V dropped 4 bases and J dropped 4 bases, with 5 bases sitting between them. The CDR3 has 12 residues. CDR3 sequence (DNA): TGTGCCAGCAGTTCTACGGGAAACACCATATATTTT. Amino acids: CASSSTGNTIYF.

The chain couples TRBV11-2 to TRBJ2-7, with 9 bases aligning to TRBD2. V trimming: 6 bases; J trimming: 2 bases; junction bases outside the gene matches: 11. This CDR3 region has 16 residues. The V gene's germline CDR1 is SGHAT and CDR2 FQNNGV. The CDR3 loop is CASRPRRASGTYEQYF. CDR3 sequence (DNA): TGTGCCAGCAGACCCCGGCGGGCTAGCGGGACCTACGAGCAGTACTTC.

The chain uses TRBV7-2 and TRBJ1-2; weak D call: TRBD1 (6 bases). Germline CDR1 SGHTA, CDR2 FQGNSA. The V end lost 0 bases, the J end lost 5 bases, and 16 bases lay between the germline ends. The CDR3 has 16 residues. CDR3 region: CASSLAGAGVKYGYTF. CDR3 nucleotides: TGTGCCAGCAGCTTAGCCGGGGCAGGGGTTAAGTATGGCTACACCTTC.

The chain links TRBV30 to TRBJ2-3, with a weak D call TRBD2 (6 bases). V was cut by 2 bases and J by 0 bases, with 15 bases left in between. Germline lookup yields CDR1 GTSNPN and CDR2 SVGIG (reference sequence). The CDR3 totals 16 residues. The CDR3 protein is CAWSPELAASTDTQYF. The CDR3 nucleotides are TGTGCCTGGAGTCCCGAACTAGCTGCTAGCACAGATACGCAGTATTTT.